Listed here are 14 T cell receptor beta chains from one sample, sequenced in a study of blood T cells in healthy people across ages. Combining a sample-barcoded 5' primer with a J-beta primer mix, a second PCR ran for about 6 to 12 cycles. MiXCR, applied by TCRdb to the 5' RACE reads, yields one record per CDR3 protein. The data show more than 500,000 distinct CDR3 sequences, with about 25% seen just once and about a fifth held by the top ten. The specimen was blood. All receptors come from a woman in her 70s in good health.

This clonotype has just a few counts. This rearrangement joins TRBV29-1 to TRBJ2-1; 11 nucleotides agree with TRBD1. Germline V gene lookup returns CDR1 SQVTM and CDR2 ANQGSEA. The CDR3 covers 12 residues. Losses at the gene ends were 6 bases for V and 6 bases for J; bases not matched to a gene: 1. The CDR3 nucleotides read TGCAGCGTGGGGACAGGGGGCAATGAGCAGTTCTTC. It translates to CSVGTGGNEQFF.

A few counts support this clonotype. V usage is TRBV6-6 and J usage is TRBJ2-5; D unclear. The V and J ends lost 2 bases and 5 bases respectively, with 9 bases between them. The CDR3 runs to 13 residues. Germline V lookup: CDR1 MNHNY, CDR2 SVGAGI (reference sequence). CDR3 in amino acids: CASSYDFRETQYF. The CDR3 bases are TGTGCCAGCAGTTACGACTTTCGGGAGACCCAGTACTTC.

This clonotype has only a few counts. One end of the junction does not line up with germline, which may come from a read error. The CDR3 DNA follows: TGTGTCAGCAGTCCCGGACTAGCGTCACAGCAGTACTTC. Its protein is CVSSPGLASQQYF. J is TRBJ2-7 and V is TRBV6-2 or TRBV6-3, with 9 bases identical to TRBD2. The CDR3 contains 13 residues. Germline CDR1 reads MNHEY; CDR2 reads SVGEGT.

This clonotype has a handful of counts. This chain joins TRBV11-3 and TRBJ2-3; weak D call: TRBD1 (7 bases). Germline CDR1 reads SGHNT; CDR2 reads YENEEA. Trimming took 0 bases from V and 6 from J, leaving 25 bases between them. This CDR3 is built from 19 residues. CDR3 sequence reads: CASSLDSPYAGGWSDTQYF. The CDR3, as DNA: TGTGCCAGCAGCTTAGATTCCCCGTACGCAGGGGGGTGGTCCGATACGCAGTATTTT. Filled out from reference TRBV11-3 and TRBJ2-3, the complete variable domain reads EAGVVQSPRYKIIEKKQPVAFWCNPISGHNTLYWYLQNLGQGPELLIRYENEEAVDDSQLPKDRFSAERLKGVDSTLKIQPAELGDSAVYLCASSLDSPYAGGWSDTQYFGPGTRLTVL.

This chain joins TRBV5-1 and TRBJ1-1; a possible D gene is TRBD1 (5 bases). The CDR3 is 17 residues long. In germline, CDR1 is SGHRS, CDR2 YFSETQ. Trimming removed 0 bases at V and 7 bases at J, with 22 bases between. The CDR3 region is CASSLGPVGPGYDEAFF. DNA of the CDR3: TGCGCCAGCAGCTTGGGGCCAGTGGGGCCGGGGTATGATGAAGCTTTCTTT.

V is TRBV24-1 and J is TRBJ2-3; D might be TRBD2 (6 bases). V gave up 12 bases and J gave up 6 bases, with 15 bases separating them. This CDR3 contains 12 residues. Germline V CDR1 and CDR2: KGHDR, SFDVKD. CDR3 sequence (DNA): TGTGCCGCCCAGTCGGAGGGGGATACGCAGTATTTT. Translation: CAAQSEGDTQYF.

The CDR3 is CASSVQGAESYGYTF. The CDR3 DNA reads as TGCGCCAGCAGCGTACAGGGGGCCGAATCTTATGGCTACACCTTC. This chain joins TRBV5-1 and TRBJ1-2; 9 bases line up with TRBD1. The germline V gene encodes CDR1 SGHRS and CDR2 YFSETQ. The V and J ends lost 4 bases and 5 bases, in that order; junction bases with no gene match: 9. CDR3 length equals 15 residues. The full variable domain, with the rest looked up from reference TRBV5-1 and TRBJ1-2, is KAGVTQTPRYLIKTRGQQVTLSCSPISGHRSVSWYQQTPGQGLQFLFEYFSETQRNKGNFPGRFSGRQFSNSRSEMNVSTLELGDSALYLCASSVQGAESYGYTFGSGTRLTVV.

This clonotype has a handful of counts. The rearrangement links TRBV11-1 to TRBJ2-5, with unresolved D. The J call may be in error: the DNA end matches TRBJ2-1 better. The CDR3 loop spans 15 amino acids. The germline CDR1 and CDR2 sequences are SGHAT and FQDESV (reference sequence). The CDR3, as DNA: TGTGCCAGCAGCTTAGCGCCCCAGAACTACAATGAGCAGTTCTTC. It specifies CASSLAPQNYNEQFF.

This clonotype occurred a few times. The rearrangement uses TRBV5-6 and TRBJ1-3, with TRBD1 identical over 7 bases. Germline CDR1 SGHDT, CDR2 YYEEEE. Trimming removed 4 bases from V and 2 bases from J; junction bases left unmatched: 3. This CDR3 contains 14 residues. The CDR3 protein is CASSVRGTGNTIYF. The CDR3 nucleotides are TGTGCCAGCAGCGTCAGGGGGACTGGAAACACCATATATTTT.

This clonotype came up a few times. V is TRBV20-1 and J is TRBJ2-3; D remains unclear. The ends were cut back, 0 bases at V and 0 bases at J, with 13 bases in the middle. The V gene's germline CDR1 is DFQATT and CDR2 SNEGSKA (reference sequence). This CDR3 is 16 amino acids long. CDR3 coding DNA: TGCAGTGCTAGAGATCCCTTTAGGTCTAGCACAGATACGCAGTATTTT. Protein: CSARDPFRSSTDTQYF.

The rearrangement links TRBV5-1 to TRBJ1-4, with D unresolved. CDR1 and CDR2 from the germline V gene are SGHRS and YFSETQ. CDR3 length: 15 amino acids. The ends were cut back, 0 bases at V and 9 bases at J, with 15 bases in the middle. The CDR3: CASSLDPRIEKKLFF. For the CDR3, the DNA is TGCGCCAGCAGCTTGGACCCGAGAATCGAGAAAAAACTGTTTTTT.

This clonotype has just a few counts. The J gene is TRBJ2-5, the V gene TRBV24-1; D not resolved. Trimming took off 4 bases at V and 6 bases at J, with 14 bases between the two ends. The germline V gene encodes CDR1 KGHDR and CDR2 SFDVKD. CDR3 length: 14 amino acids. The CDR3 sequence is CATSDPGSMKTQYF. The CDR3 DNA reads as TGTGCCACCAGTGACCCGGGTTCAATGAAGACCCAGTACTTC.

This clonotype was counted between two and nine times. The chain joins TRBV7-3 to TRBJ2-3; D possibly corresponds to TRBD1 (6 bases). The germline V and J ends were trimmed by 4 bases and 0 bases, with 14 bases remaining between them. The CDR3 has 16 amino acids. Germline V lookup: CDR1 SGHTA, CDR2 FQGTGA. The CDR3 nucleotides read TGTGCCAGCAGCTCCCCGGGACAAACTAGCACAGATACGCAGTATTTT. It codes for CASSSPGQTSTDTQYF.

This clonotype has a count of ten or more. V is TRBV6-1 and J is TRBJ1-5, with D possibly TRBD1 on 5 matching bases. The CDR3 loop spans 14 amino acids. V lost 3 bases to trimming and J lost 4 bases, with 10 bases between them. The germline gives CDR1 MNHNS, CDR2 SASEGT. The CDR3 protein is CASSEGVGNQPQHF. As DNA, the CDR3 is TGTGCCAGCAGTGAGGGGGTAGGGAATCAGCCCCAGCATTTT.